The 16 T cell receptor beta chains below come from one sample, sequenced in a study of blood T cell repertoires in COVID-19. Clones were read by immunoSEQ multiplex PCR, and TCRdb kept only the in-frame ones, dropping some. Among approximately 200,000 clones, more than 70% were seen once, and the ten largest hold around a sixth. Sequenced: peripheral blood. The receptors were sampled from a person aged 70 to 80 with COVID-19, enrolled during active disease.

DNA of the CDR3: TGCGCCAGCAGCCAAGAGGGCAGGACGGGACAGGGGATCGACCAGCAGTACTTC. Encoded protein: CASSQEGRTGQGIDQQYF. V usage is TRBV4-1 and J usage is TRBJ2-7; 10 nucleotides match TRBD1. V trimming: 0 bases; J trimming: 8 bases; junction bases outside the gene matches: 16. Germline V gene sequence: CDR1 MGHRA, CDR2 YSYEKL. The CDR3 totals 18 residues.

The chain couples TRBV7-9 to TRBJ2-7, with TRBD2 matching over 15 bases. CDR3 length equals 17 residues. Trimming at V came to 5 bases and at J to 0 bases, leaving 5 bases not matched to a gene. From germline, CDR1 is SEHNR and CDR2 FQNEAQ (reference sequence). The DNA of the CDR3 is TGTGCCAGCAGCACAGGGACTAGCGGGGGGTCCTCCTACGAGCAGTACTTC. It encodes CASSTGTSGGSSYEQYF.

This clone was seen a handful of times. This sequence joins TRBV18 and TRBJ1-3; D not resolved. V was shortened by 2 bases and J by 4 bases, with 9 bases between the two germline ends. In germline, CDR1 is KGHSH, CDR2 LQKENI. The CDR3 is 14 amino acids. CDR3: CASSPEARGNTIYF. CDR3 bases: TGTGCCAGCTCACCAGAAGCCAGGGGAAACACCATATATTTT.

The rearrangement uses TRBV29-1 and TRBJ1-2; D uncertain. This CDR3 comprises 17 residues. Germline V lookup: CDR1 SQVTM, CDR2 ANQGSEA. Between the trimmed V and J ends, which lost 0 bases and 5 bases, there was a span of 22 bases. CDR3 residues: CSVEDPVREWRRYGYTF. For the CDR3, the DNA is TGCAGCGTTGAAGACCCAGTGAGGGAATGGAGGAGATATGGCTACACCTTC.

The V call is TRBV2, the J call TRBJ1-4; 7 nucleotides align to TRBD1. Germline CDR1 is SNHLY and CDR2 is FYNNEI. With V trimmed by 6 bases and J by 4 bases, 2 bases remained unmatched. This CDR3 spans 13 amino acids. For the CDR3, the DNA is TGTGCCAGCAGGAGGGACAGTAATGAAAAACTGTTTTTT. Translating gives CASRRDSNEKLFF.

V and J are TRBV9 and TRBJ1-6, with no clear D. V gave up 2 bases and J gave up 0 bases, with 12 bases separating them. The germline CDR1 and CDR2 sequences are SGDLS and YYNGEE. The CDR3 is 17 residues long. DNA of the CDR3: TGTGCCAGCAGCGTTAGTACTGGGAGCTCCTATAATTCACCCCTCCACTTT. Translated, it gives CASSVSTGSSYNSPLHF.

This chain uses TRBV6-5 with TRBJ2-7; D might be TRBD1 (5 bases). The V end lost 7 bases, the J end lost 3 bases, and 16 bases lay between the germline ends. This CDR3 spans 14 amino acids. Germline V gives CDR1 MNHEY, CDR2 SVGAGI. CDR3 loop: CASTLGASLYEQYF. The CDR3 DNA reads TGTGCCAGCACGCTAGGGGCAAGTCTCTACGAGCAGTACTTC.

The chain links TRBV4-1 to TRBJ1-5; 7 nucleotides agree with TRBD1. Germline loops: CDR1 MGHRA, CDR2 YSYEKL. V shed 5 bases and J 6 bases; nucleotides not matched to a gene: 7. CDR3 length: 14 residues. The CDR3 coding sequence is TGCGCCAGCAGCTTTGCAGGGGGGAGTCAGCCCCAGCATTTT. As protein: CASSFAGGSQPQHF.

The V and J genes are TRBV3-1 (or the pseudogene TRBV3-2) and TRBJ2-7; TRBD2 agrees at 10 bases. This CDR3 has 17 residues. From germline, CDR1 is LGHDT and CDR2 YNNKEL (reference sequence). J lost 3 bases, V lost 0 bases, and 8 bases had no gene match. This chain's CDR3 is CASSQDRLAGAFYEQYF. Here the CDR3 DNA reads TGTGCCAGCAGCCAAGATAGGCTAGCGGGGGCCTTCTACGAGCAGTACTTC.

This clone appeared once. The rearrangement joins TRBV15 to TRBJ1-6; D unresolved. This CDR3 is built from 13 residues. Trimming removed 0 bases from V and 5 bases from J, with 2 bases in between. Germline lookup yields CDR1 LNHNV and CDR2 YYDKDF (reference sequence). The CDR3 sequence is CATSRDDNSPLHF. CDR3 in DNA: TGTGCCACCAGCAGAGACGATAATTCACCCCTCCACTTT.

The chain couples TRBV27 to TRBJ1-6; TRBD1 is a possible D gene (6 bases). The CDR3 is made up of 18 amino acids. CDR1 is MNHEY and CDR2 is SMNVEV in the germline V gene (reference sequence). Trimming left V 1 base short and J 9 bases short, with 22 bases between. The CDR3 here is CASSLWASPGQFISPLHF. The CDR3, as DNA: TGTGCCAGCAGTTTATGGGCCTCGCCGGGACAATTTATTTCACCCCTCCACTTT.

The chain links TRBV27 to TRBJ2-7; 9 positions match TRBD1. The CDR3 has 15 residues. Germline values: CDR1 MNHEY, CDR2 SMNVEV (reference sequence). V shed 2 bases and J 5 bases; nucleotides not matched to a gene: 7. CDR3 sequence: CASSLKGTGIHEQYF. Written as DNA, the CDR3 is TGTGCCAGCAGTTTAAAGGGGACAGGGATCCACGAGCAGTACTTC.

This clone has just a few counts. The chain is built from TRBV19 and TRBJ1-1; no definite D call. CDR1 LNHDA and CDR2 SQIVND come from the germline V gene (reference sequence). The CDR3 totals 15 residues. V lost 3 bases and J lost 2, with 13 bases in between. In DNA form, the CDR3 reads TGTGCCAGTAGTATCAGTCGTTGGTCTAACACTGAAGCTTTCTTT. Residues: CASSISRWSNTEAFF.

The chain carries TRBV6-1 and TRBJ2-5; D gene uncertain. This CDR3 comprises 13 residues. The germline V and J ends were trimmed by 3 bases and 7 bases, with 12 bases remaining between them. Germline V gives CDR1 MNHNS, CDR2 SASEGT. As DNA, the CDR3 is TGTGCCAGCAGTGATGTGCTACCCGGGACCCAGTACTTC. Its translation is CASSDVLPGTQYF.

This clone was recorded only once. The V and J genes are TRBV24-1 and TRBJ1-1, with 7 bases matching TRBD1. V lost 7 bases, J lost 0 bases, and 10 bases stayed unmatched. The germline V gene encodes CDR1 KGHDR and CDR2 SFDVKD. The CDR3 covers 16 residues. The CDR3 loop reads CATRVRDRRMNTEAFF. In DNA, the CDR3 is TGTGCCACCAGGGTCCGGGACAGACGCATGAACACTGAAGCTTTCTTT.

V and J are TRBV9 and TRBJ1-1; a possible D gene is TRBD1 (6 bases). The CDR3 has 14 residues. V was pared by 8 bases and J by 3 bases, with 17 bases between. CDR1 and CDR2 (germline): SGDLS, YYNGEE. The CDR3 DNA reads TGTGCCAGTTCAGAACGGGACACATACACTGAAGCTTTCTTT. It specifies CASSERDTYTEAFF.